This T cell receptor (beta chain) stems from a study of vaccination effects on CD4 cells after COVID-19. This clone was detected a few times. The antigen remains unidentified. ViraFEST used viral peptide pools to expand antigen-specific CD4+ T cells before sequencing. Once cultured for approximately ten days, the cells underwent separation to obtain CD4+ T cells. Each participant was given two doses of one vaccine (BNT162b2 or mRNA-1273). TCRdb's copy holds only in-frame clones and misses some; the assay was immunoSEQ multiplex PCR. This sample has roughly 24,000 clones; approximately 70% occur once, and the top ten carry about 10%. This specimen was CD4+ T cells from PBMCs cultured with HCoV-NL63 spike peptides, taken after COVID-19 vaccination. The TCR comes from a human donor who received a COVID-19 vaccine.

The CDR3 sequence: CASSVSYEQYF. Written as DNA, the CDR3 is TGTGCCAGCAGCGTCTCCTACGAGCAGTACTTC. The V gene is TRBV3-1 (or the pseudogene TRBV3-2), the J gene TRBJ2-7; D not resolved. The CDR3 runs to 11 residues. Trimming removed 5 bases from V and 0 bases from J, with 2 bases in between. Germline CDR1 reads LGHDT; CDR2 reads YNNKEL (reference sequence).